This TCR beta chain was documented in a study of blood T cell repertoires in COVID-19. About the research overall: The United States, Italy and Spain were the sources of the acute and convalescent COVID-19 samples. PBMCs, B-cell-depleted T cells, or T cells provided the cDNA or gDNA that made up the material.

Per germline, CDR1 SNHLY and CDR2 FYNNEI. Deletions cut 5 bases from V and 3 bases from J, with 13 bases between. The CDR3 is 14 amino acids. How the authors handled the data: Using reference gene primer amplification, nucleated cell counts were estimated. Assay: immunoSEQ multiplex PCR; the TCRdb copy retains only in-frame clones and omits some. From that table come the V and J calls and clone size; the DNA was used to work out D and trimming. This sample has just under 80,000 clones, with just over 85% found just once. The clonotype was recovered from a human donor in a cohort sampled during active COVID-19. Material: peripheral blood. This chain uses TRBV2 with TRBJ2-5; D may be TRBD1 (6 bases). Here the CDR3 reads CASSTTGLEETQYF. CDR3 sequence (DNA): TGTGCCAGCAGTACTACAGGGCTCGAAGAGACCCAGTACTTC.